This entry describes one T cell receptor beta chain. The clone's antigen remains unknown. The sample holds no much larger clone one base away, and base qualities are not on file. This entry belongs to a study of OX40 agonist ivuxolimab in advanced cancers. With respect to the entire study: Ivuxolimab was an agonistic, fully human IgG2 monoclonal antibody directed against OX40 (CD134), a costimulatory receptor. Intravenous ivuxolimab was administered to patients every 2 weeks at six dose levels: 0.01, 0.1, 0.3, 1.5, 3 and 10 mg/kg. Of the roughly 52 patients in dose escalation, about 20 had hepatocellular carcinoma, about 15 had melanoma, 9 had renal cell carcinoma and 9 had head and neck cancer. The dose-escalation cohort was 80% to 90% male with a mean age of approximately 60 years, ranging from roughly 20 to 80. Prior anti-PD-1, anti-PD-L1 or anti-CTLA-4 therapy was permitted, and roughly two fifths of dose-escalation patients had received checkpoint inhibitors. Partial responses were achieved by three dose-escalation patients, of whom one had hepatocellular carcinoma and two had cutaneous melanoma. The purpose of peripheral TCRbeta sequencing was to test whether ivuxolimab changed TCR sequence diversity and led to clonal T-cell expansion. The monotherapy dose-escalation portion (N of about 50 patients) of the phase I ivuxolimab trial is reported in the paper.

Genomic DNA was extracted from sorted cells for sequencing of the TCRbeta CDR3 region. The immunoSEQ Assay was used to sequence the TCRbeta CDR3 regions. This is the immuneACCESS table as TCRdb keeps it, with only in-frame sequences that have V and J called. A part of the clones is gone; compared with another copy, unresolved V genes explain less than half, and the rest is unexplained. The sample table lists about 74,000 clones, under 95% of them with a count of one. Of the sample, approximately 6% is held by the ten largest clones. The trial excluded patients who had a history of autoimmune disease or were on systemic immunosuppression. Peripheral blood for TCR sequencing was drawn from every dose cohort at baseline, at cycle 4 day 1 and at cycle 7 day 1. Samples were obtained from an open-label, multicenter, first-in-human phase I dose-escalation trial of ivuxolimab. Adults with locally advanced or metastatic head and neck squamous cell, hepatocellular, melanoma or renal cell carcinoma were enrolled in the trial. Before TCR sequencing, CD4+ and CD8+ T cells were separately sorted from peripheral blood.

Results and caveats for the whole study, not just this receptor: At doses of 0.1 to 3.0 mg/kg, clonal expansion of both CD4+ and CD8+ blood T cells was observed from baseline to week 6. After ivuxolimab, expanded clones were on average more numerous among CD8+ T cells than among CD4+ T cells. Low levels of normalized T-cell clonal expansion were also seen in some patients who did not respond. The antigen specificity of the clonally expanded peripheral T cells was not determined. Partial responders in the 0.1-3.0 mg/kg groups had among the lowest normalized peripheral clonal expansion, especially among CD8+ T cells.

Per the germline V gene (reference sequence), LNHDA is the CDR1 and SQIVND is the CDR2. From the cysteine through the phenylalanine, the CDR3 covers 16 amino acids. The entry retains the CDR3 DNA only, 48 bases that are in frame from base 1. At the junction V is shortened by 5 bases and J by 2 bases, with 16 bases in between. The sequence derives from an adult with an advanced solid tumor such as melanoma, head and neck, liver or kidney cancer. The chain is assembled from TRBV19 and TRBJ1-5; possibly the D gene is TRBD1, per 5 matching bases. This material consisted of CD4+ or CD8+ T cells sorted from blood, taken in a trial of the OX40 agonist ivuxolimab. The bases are TGTGCCAGTAGTCCTCACGGAGGCAGGGGCAATCAGCCCCAGCATTTT. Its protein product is CASSPHGGRGNQPQHF.